These T cell receptor beta chains were read from a single sample in a study of blood T cell repertoires in COVID-19. Sequencing used immunoSEQ multiplex PCR; TCRdb keeps in-frame clones, though not all of them. The table records about 200,000 clones, 78% of them present only once. Sequencing input: peripheral blood. The receptors originated from an elderly woman with active or convalescent COVID-19. Each CDR3 is given with its conserved first and last residue. Fields, in order: CDR3 DNA, CDR3 protein, V gene, J gene, D gene, CDR3 length, clone size. The D gene is left open where the match is weak. The size entry is marked missing in some rows and otherwise reads once, few, many or a size class.

CDR3 DNA: TGTGCCAGCAGCCAAGGAGGTAGGTTCACTGAAGCTTTCTTT; CDR3 protein: CASSQGGRFTEAFF; V gene: TRBV3-1/TRBV3-2; J gene: TRBJ1-1; D gene: -; CDR3 length: 14; clone size: -
CDR3 DNA: TGCAGCGTCCAAGGGACAGCGAACACTGAAGCTTTCTTT; CDR3 protein: CSVQGTANTEAFF; V gene: TRBV29-1; J gene: TRBJ1-1; D gene: TRBD1; CDR3 length: 13; clone size: many
CDR3 DNA: TGTGCCAGAAGACAATACGGACCCAGGGGTGCCTATGGCTACACCTTC; CDR3 protein: CARRQYGPRGAYGYTF; V gene: TRBV5-3; J gene: TRBJ1-2; D gene: -; CDR3 length: 16; clone size: many
CDR3 DNA: TGTGCCAGCAGGTCCTCGGGGGTTATGACTGAAGCTTTCTTT; CDR3 protein: CASRSSGVMTEAFF; V gene: TRBV5-4; J gene: TRBJ1-1; D gene: -; CDR3 length: 14; clone size: -
CDR3 DNA: TGTGCCAGCAGCTTAGTTGGACTAGCGGGGACAGATACGCAGTATTTT; CDR3 protein: CASSLVGLAGTDTQYF; V gene: TRBV7-9; J gene: TRBJ2-3; D gene: TRBD2; CDR3 length: 16; clone size: -
CDR3 DNA: TGTGCCAGCAGCTTGACCGGGGGGGGCACAGATACGCAGTATTTT; CDR3 protein: CASSLTGGGTDTQYF; V gene: TRBV11-2; J gene: TRBJ2-3; D gene: TRBD2; CDR3 length: 15; clone size: once
CDR3 DNA: TGTGCCAGCAGTGATCCGGGACACCATACCGGGGAGCTGTTTTTT; CDR3 protein: CASSDPGHHTGELFF; V gene: TRBV25-1; J gene: TRBJ2-2; D gene: -; CDR3 length: 15; clone size: -
CDR3 DNA: TGTGCCAGCAGCGATAGACGAGCGGGGAGGGGTCGAGAGACCCAGTACTTC; CDR3 protein: CASSDRRAGRGRETQYF; V gene: TRBV9; J gene: TRBJ2-5; D gene: TRBD2; CDR3 length: 17; clone size: -
CDR3 DNA: TGTGCCACCGCGACAGGGGGCGCGTACGAGCAGTACTTC; CDR3 protein: CATATGGAYEQYF; V gene: TRBV6-5; J gene: TRBJ2-7; D gene: TRBD1; CDR3 length: 13; clone size: -
CDR3 DNA: TGTGCCTGGAGTGTAATCGGCGGGGGGGCCGGTACGCAGTATTTT; CDR3 protein: CAWSVIGGGAGTQYF; V gene: TRBV30; J gene: TRBJ2-3; D gene: TRBD2; CDR3 length: 15; clone size: -
CDR3 DNA: TGTGCCAGTAGCACTCCCGAGTATAGCGGGGGCACTCTCACAGATACGCAGTATTTT; CDR3 protein: CASSTPEYSGGTLTDTQYF; V gene: TRBV19; J gene: TRBJ2-3; D gene: TRBD2; CDR3 length: 19; clone size: -
CDR3 DNA: TGTGCCAGTAGTATCGCGGCAGGGGGCAATAATTCACCCCTCCACTTT; CDR3 protein: CASSIAAGGNNSPLHF; V gene: TRBV19; J gene: TRBJ1-6; D gene: TRBD1; CDR3 length: 16; clone size: -
CDR3 DNA: TGTGCCAGCAGTTTCCCGACAGGGGGCGGAGAGACCCAGTACTTC; CDR3 protein: CASSFPTGGGETQYF; V gene: TRBV28; J gene: TRBJ2-5; D gene: TRBD1; CDR3 length: 15; clone size: many
CDR3 DNA: TGTGCCAGCAGTCACCACCCCCGGGATAGCAATCAGCCCCAGCATTTT; CDR3 protein: CASSHHPRDSNQPQHF; V gene: TRBV6-6; J gene: TRBJ1-5; D gene: -; CDR3 length: 16; clone size: -
CDR3 DNA: TGTGCCAGCAGCTACCGAATACAGGGGTCAGGGGGCTACACCTTC; CDR3 protein: CASSYRIQGSGGYTF; V gene: TRBV3-1/TRBV3-2; J gene: TRBJ1-2; D gene: TRBD1; CDR3 length: 15; clone size: -
CDR3 DNA: TGTGCCATCAGACCGGACAGGGGTGGGGAGACCCAGTACTTC; CDR3 protein: CAIRPDRGGETQYF; V gene: TRBV10-3; J gene: TRBJ2-5; D gene: TRBD1; CDR3 length: 14; clone size: -
CDR3 DNA: TGTGCCAGCAGTGAATTCGGGGGGCAAGAGACCCAGTACTTC; CDR3 protein: CASSEFGGQETQYF; V gene: TRBV6-1; J gene: TRBJ2-5; D gene: TRBD2; CDR3 length: 14; clone size: -
CDR3 DNA: TGTGCCAGCAGTGCTCCGGTCGATAATTCACCCCTCCACTTT; CDR3 protein: CASSAPVDNSPLHF; V gene: TRBV6-2/TRBV6-3; J gene: TRBJ1-6; D gene: -; CDR3 length: 14; clone size: -
CDR3 DNA: TGTGCCATCAGTGAGGTGTTGGGGGGGCTCGGTGAAAAACTGTTTTTT; CDR3 protein: CAISEVLGGLGEKLFF; V gene: TRBV10-3; J gene: TRBJ1-4; D gene: -; CDR3 length: 16; clone size: -
CDR3 DNA: TGTGCCAGCAGGAAGACAGGGTCTAATGAGCAGTTCTTC; CDR3 protein: CASRKTGSNEQFF; V gene: TRBV12-3/TRBV12-4; J gene: TRBJ2-1; D gene: TRBD1; CDR3 length: 13; clone size: -
CDR3 DNA: TGCGCCAGCAGCGCACCAGGACAGACAAACACTGAAGCTTTCTTT; CDR3 protein: CASSAPGQTNTEAFF; V gene: TRBV5-1; J gene: TRBJ1-1; D gene: -; CDR3 length: 15; clone size: -
CDR3 DNA: TGCAGTGCTCCAGGGAATTCACCCCTCCACTTT; CDR3 protein: CSAPGNSPLHF; V gene: TRBV20-1; J gene: TRBJ1-6; D gene: -; CDR3 length: 11; clone size: -
CDR3 DNA: TGTGCCACCAGCAGAGGCGGGACAGGGTCTCAGCCCCAGCATTTT; CDR3 protein: CATSRGGTGSQPQHF; V gene: TRBV15; J gene: TRBJ1-5; D gene: TRBD1; CDR3 length: 15; clone size: -
CDR3 DNA: TGTGCCAGCAGCTTAGTTGTAACAGGGGGTCGCGACGAGCAGTACTTC; CDR3 protein: CASSLVVTGGRDEQYF; V gene: TRBV7-6; J gene: TRBJ2-7; D gene: TRBD1; CDR3 length: 16; clone size: -
CDR3 DNA: TGCGCCAGCAGCTTCACAGGGGTCCGGAACACTGAAGCTTTCTTT; CDR3 protein: CASSFTGVRNTEAFF; V gene: TRBV5-1; J gene: TRBJ1-1; D gene: TRBD1; CDR3 length: 15; clone size: -
CDR3 DNA: TGTGCCAGCAGCTTACTCGCGGTGCTTAGCAATCAGCCCCAGCATTTT; CDR3 protein: CASSLLAVLSNQPQHF; V gene: TRBV28; J gene: TRBJ1-5; D gene: -; CDR3 length: 16; clone size: few
CDR3 DNA: TGTGCCAGCAGCGTCGACCCCGGGACAGCATCCTACGAGCAGTACTTC; CDR3 protein: CASSVDPGTASYEQYF; V gene: TRBV9; J gene: TRBJ2-7; D gene: TRBD1; CDR3 length: 16; clone size: once
CDR3 DNA: TGTGCCACCAGCAGGGGGACAGGTGACTCCTACGAGCAGTACTTC; CDR3 protein: CATSRGTGDSYEQYF; V gene: TRBV15; J gene: TRBJ2-7; D gene: TRBD1; CDR3 length: 15; clone size: -
CDR3 DNA: TGTGCCAGCAGCTTAAAGGTTATGGGGGCGGGTGAAAAACTGTTTTTT; CDR3 protein: CASSLKVMGAGEKLFF; V gene: TRBV7-2; J gene: TRBJ1-4; D gene: -; CDR3 length: 16; clone size: -
CDR3 DNA: TGTGCCAGCAGTGACTTGGGGGACAGGGACGAGCAGTACTTC; CDR3 protein: CASSDLGDRDEQYF; V gene: TRBV6-4; J gene: TRBJ2-7; D gene: TRBD1; CDR3 length: 14; clone size: few
CDR3 DNA: TGCGCCAGCAGCCGAAATGGTCGGACAGGGCTTCCCTACGAGCAGTACTTC; CDR3 protein: CASSRNGRTGLPYEQYF; V gene: TRBV4-3; J gene: TRBJ2-7; D gene: TRBD1; CDR3 length: 17; clone size: -
CDR3 DNA: TGTGCCATCAGTGAGTCAACAGGGGGATACACCGGGGAGCTGTTTTTT; CDR3 protein: CAISESTGGYTGELFF; V gene: TRBV10-3; J gene: TRBJ2-2; D gene: TRBD1; CDR3 length: 16; clone size: once
CDR3 DNA: TGTGCCACCAGTGCGCCAGGGAATGCGTACGAGCAGTACTTC; CDR3 protein: CATSAPGNAYEQYF; V gene: TRBV24-1; J gene: TRBJ2-7; D gene: -; CDR3 length: 14; clone size: -
CDR3 DNA: TGTGCCAGCAGCTCCTACGGCGAGCAGTACTTC; CDR3 protein: CASSSYGEQYF; V gene: TRBV7-6; J gene: TRBJ2-7; D gene: -; CDR3 length: 11; clone size: once
CDR3 DNA: TGTGCCAGCAGTTACCCACCGACAGGGGTTAGCAATCAGCCCCAGCATTTT; CDR3 protein: CASSYPPTGVSNQPQHF; V gene: TRBV6-2/TRBV6-3; J gene: TRBJ1-5; D gene: TRBD1; CDR3 length: 17; clone size: -
CDR3 DNA: TGTGCCAGCAGCCTGAGACTCACTCCCCGGGAGCTGTTTTTT; CDR3 protein: CASSLRLTPRELFF; V gene: TRBV2; J gene: TRBJ2-2; D gene: -; CDR3 length: 14; clone size: -
CDR3 DNA: TGTGCCAGCAGTTGGGGGGCAGATACGCAGTATTTT; CDR3 protein: CASSWGADTQYF; V gene: TRBV5-4; J gene: TRBJ2-3; D gene: -; CDR3 length: 12; clone size: -